These T cell receptor beta chains were read from a single sample in a study of cytomegalovirus exposure and HLA in healthy donors. The table came from immunoSEQ multiplex PCR; TCRdb's copy has only in-frame clones and leaves some out. The sample has some 130,000 clones; 70% to 90% are singletons. Source material: PBMCs. The receptors come from a boy younger than 18 in good health and CMV-seronegative. CDR3s include the opening cysteine and the closing phenylalanine or tryptophan. The D gene is left open where the match is weak. Some rows have no size entry. The others give once, few or many, or a class for an expanded clone.

v_call	d_call	j_call	clone_size	cdr3_nt	cdr3_aa
TRBV5-1	TRBD1	TRBJ1-2	once	TGCGCCAGCAGCCCCCACCGGGACAGCCAACTTCTGAACTATGGCTACACCTTC	CASSPHRDSQLLNYGYTF
TRBV11-2	TRBD1	TRBJ1-4	.	TGTGCCAGCAGCTCACGTAGCGGGACAGGGGATGAAAAACTGTTTTTT	CASSSRSGTGDEKLFF
TRBV5-1	TRBD1	TRBJ2-1	few	TGCGCCAGCAGAGGACAGGGATCCTACAATGAGCAGTTCTTC	CASRGQGSYNEQFF
TRBV5-3	.	TRBJ1-2	.	TGTGCCAGAAGCTTGAACAGAAACTATGGCTACACCTTC	CARSLNRNYGYTF
TRBV5-4	TRBD2	TRBJ2-5	.	TGTGCCAGCAGCCCGGGACTAGCGGGGGGGCCTAAGTCGAAGACCCAGTACTTC	CASSPGLAGGPKSKTQYF
TRBV14	TRBD1	TRBJ1-1	.	TGTGCCAGCAGCCCGAGTCCCGGGACAGGGATGAACACTGAAGCTTTCTTT	CASSPSPGTGMNTEAFF
TRBV27	TRBD2	TRBJ2-1	.	TGTGCCAGCAGTTTACCCCGGCTAGCGGGAGACTTGAACGGTGAGCAGTTCTTC	CASSLPRLAGDLNGEQFF
TRBV27	TRBD2	TRBJ2-1	once	TGTGCCAGCAGTTTATCGGTACCCAGTAGCGGGATTTACAATGAGCAGTTCTTC	CASSLSVPSSGIYNEQFF
TRBV6-5	TRBD2	TRBJ2-3	.	TGTGCCAGCAGTTCAGAGACTAGCGGGGGAAGGGATACGCAGTATTTT	CASSSETSGGRDTQYF
TRBV5-1	TRBD2	TRBJ2-5	.	TGCGCCAGCAGCTTAGGAGCGGGGGGGGAGACCCAGTACTTC	CASSLGAGGETQYF
TRBV9	.	TRBJ1-1	.	TGTGCCAGCAGCCCCACGACGGGGGAGACTGAAGCTTTCTTT	CASSPTTGETEAFF
TRBV6-1	.	TRBJ2-3	.	TGTGCCAGCAGTGAAGGACTTGGGGGGGGCCGGCCGCGAAGCACAGATACGCAGTATTTT	CASSEGLGGGRPRSTDTQYF
TRBV14	.	TRBJ2-7	.	TGTGCCAGCAGCCAAGTGGGCAGTTACGAGCAGTACTTC	CASSQVGSYEQYF
TRBV6-4	.	TRBJ1-5	.	TGTGCCAGCAGTGACTCGACTCCACAGGGCGGCAATCAGCCCCAGCATTTT	CASSDSTPQGGNQPQHF
TRBV7-9	.	TRBJ1-1	few	TGTGCCAGCGGCATGAACACTGAAGCTTTCTTT	CASGMNTEAFF
TRBV10-3	TRBD2	TRBJ2-5	.	TGTGCCATCAGTGAGGCGATACCGGGACTAAGCCAAGAGACCCAGTACTTC	CAISEAIPGLSQETQYF
TRBV19	TRBD2	TRBJ2-7	.	TGTGCCAGTAGTAGGACTAGCGGGAGTTACGAGCAGTACTTC	CASSRTSGSYEQYF
TRBV7-3	TRBD1	TRBJ2-7	once	TGTGCCAGCAGCCGAGACAGGGGCTACGAGCAGTACTTC	CASSRDRGYEQYF
TRBV27	TRBD1	TRBJ1-4	.	TGTGCCAGCAGGGCGGGACAGATTAATGAAAAACTGTTTTTT	CASRAGQINEKLFF
TRBV7-7	.	TRBJ2-2	.	TGTGCTAGCAGCCCAACAGGGAGCCTGAACACCGGGGAGCTGTTTTTT	CASSPTGSLNTGELFF
TRBV27	.	TRBJ2-7	.	TGTGCCAGCAGTTCCGTCGACAGTACCTACGAGCAGTACTTC	CASSSVDSTYEQYF
TRBV11-2	TRBD2	TRBJ2-7	.	TGTGCCAGCAGCTTAGGTGTAGCGGGGGGCTACGAGCAGTACTTC	CASSLGVAGGYEQYF
TRBV19	.	TRBJ1-5	.	TGTGCCAGTAGTATCCTCCGGTTGGTGGCGGATCAGCCCCAGCATTTT	CASSILRLVADQPQHF
TRBV5-1	.	TRBJ1-5	.	TGCGCCAGCAGCCCGACAGGAAGTCAGCCCCAGCATTTT	CASSPTGSQPQHF
TRBV29-1	.	TRBJ1-2	.	TGCAGCGTTGGGGGAGAGGTTGGAGGCTACACCTTC	CSVGGEVGGYTF
TRBV2	.	TRBJ1-3	.	TGTGCCAGCAGGGCCGACATTATCTCTGGAAACACCATATATTTT	CASRADIISGNTIYF
TRBV11-1	.	TRBJ2-6	once	TGTGCCAGCAGCCAAAGGGGTAGTTACTCTGGGGCCAACGTCCTGACTTTC	CASSQRGSYSGANVLTF
TRBV2	.	TRBJ2-1	.	TGTGCCAGCAGCGCAGGGCCGGGCGCCTACAATGAGCAGTTCTTC	CASSAGPGAYNEQFF
TRBV7-3	.	TRBJ1-6	.	TGTGCCAGCAGCTTAAGTTTGGGGACACGAAATTCACCCCTCCACTTT	CASSLSLGTRNSPLHF
TRBV28	.	TRBJ1-4	.	TGTGCCAGCACCCTGCCAGGGTATGAAAAACTGTTTTTT	CASTLPGYEKLFF
TRBV5-5	.	TRBJ1-4	once	TGTGCCAGCAGCCTAGATTTGGGTCAGGGCACTAATGAAAAACTGTTTTTT	CASSLDLGQGTNEKLFF
TRBV27	TRBD1	TRBJ1-4	few	TGTGCCAGCAGTGGACAGACAGGGCCCACTGAAAAACTGTTTTTT	CASSGQTGPTEKLFF
TRBV27	.	TRBJ1-4	few	TGTGCCAGCAGTTCCCAGGACAAGGCGACACTGTTTTTT	CASSSQDKATLFF
TRBV5-6	TRBD1	TRBJ1-3	.	TGTGCCAGCAGCGCGGACAGGGGGCGAAGAGGAAACACCATATATTTT	CASSADRGRRGNTIYF
TRBV5-5	.	TRBJ1-3	few	TGTGCCAGCAGTCGGTGGGCTACCGACTCTGGAAACACCATATATTTT	CASSRWATDSGNTIYF
TRBV4-1	TRBD1	TRBJ1-2	.	TGCGCCAGCAGCCAAGAATTTGGTGGCCAGGGGGCCCCACGGCGCGGTGGCTACACCTTC	CASSQEFGGQGAPRRGGYTF
TRBV20-1	TRBD1	TRBJ2-7	.	TGCAGTGCCCGGACAGGGGACGAGCAGTACTTC	CSARTGDEQYF
TRBV19	TRBD1	TRBJ1-2	.	TGTGCCAGTAGTATAGTGGAAAGGAGGGACAGACGGAGAAACACCTTC	CASSIVERRDRRRNTF
TRBV5-4	TRBD2	TRBJ2-7	.	TGTGCCAGCAGCTTGGCGCTGTCTAGCGGGGGAGGCGAGCAGTACTTC	CASSLALSSGGGEQYF
TRBV6-5	.	TRBJ2-5	.	TGTGCCAGCAGTTACGGACTTCAAGAGACCCAGTACTTC	CASSYGLQETQYF